This is a list of T cell receptor beta chains from one sample in a study of cytomegalovirus exposure and HLA in healthy donors. Profiling relied on immunoSEQ multiplex PCR, and the TCRdb table lists in-frame clones only, not all of them. The top ten clones hold 6.9% of a sample with more than 95,000 clones, 80% to 85% of them seen once. Sequencing input: PBMCs. All receptors derive from a man aged 30 to 39 in good health and CMV-seropositive. Each CDR3 is given with its conserved first and last residue. Each record gives: CDR3 protein, J gene, V gene.

CDR3: CASSLGGTVVEKLFF; J: TRBJ1-4; V: TRBV7-2
CDR3: CASRPRTGLIEKLFF; J: TRBJ1-4; V: TRBV28
CDR3: CASSRGFGVTNEKLFF; J: TRBJ1-4; V: TRBV5-1
CDR3: CASSLGGTAYNEQFF; J: TRBJ2-1; V: TRBV5-4
CDR3: CASSPLRQGAWTGELFF; J: TRBJ2-2; V: TRBV7-9
CDR3: CASSPRRDEQYF; J: TRBJ2-7; V: TRBV5-1
CDR3: CASSVGGSANYGYTF; J: TRBJ1-2; V: TRBV2
CDR3: CASSEAGAVSPLHF; J: TRBJ1-6; V: TRBV6-1
CDR3: CSVVDRVFYEQYF; J: TRBJ2-7; V: TRBV29-1
CDR3: CAWSGGVGVTKTQYF; J: TRBJ2-5; V: TRBV30
CDR3: CASSPNPSGGETQYF; J: TRBJ2-5; V: TRBV2
CDR3: CASSILSPGRAGTTEAFF; J: TRBJ1-1; V: TRBV19
CDR3: CASSLTTGNTIYF; J: TRBJ1-3; V: TRBV5-5
CDR3: CASRFGQGTEAFF; J: TRBJ1-1; V: TRBV2
CDR3: CASSLGGQTVTQYF; J: TRBJ2-3; V: TRBV11-3
CDR3: CASSLAAGRNTGELFF; J: TRBJ2-2; V: TRBV5-4
CDR3: CASSLGYSGGAQETQYF; J: TRBJ2-5; V: TRBV7-9
CDR3: CASSPRGLSDTQYF; J: TRBJ2-3; V: TRBV4-1
CDR3: CASSLTGPNTEAFF; J: TRBJ1-1; V: TRBV27
CDR3: CASSVDGAGQPQHF; J: TRBJ1-5; V: TRBV9
CDR3: CASSQDRNWAVEAFF; J: TRBJ1-1; V: TRBV4-2
CDR3: CASSYTRTGGGYGYTF; J: TRBJ1-2; V: TRBV6-5
CDR3: CASSQGDRGSGANVLTF; J: TRBJ2-6; V: TRBV4-3
CDR3: CASGFRLRFSSPLHF; J: TRBJ1-6; V: TRBV12-5
CDR3: CASSTTGQPTKYSPLHF; J: TRBJ1-6; V: TRBV19
CDR3: CSSSSNDRGLFF; J: TRBJ1-4; V: TRBV7-9
CDR3: CASSLDAGTGAFVQYF; J: TRBJ2-7; V: TRBV7-2
CDR3: CASSSRTSSYEQYF; J: TRBJ2-7; V: TRBV19
CDR3: CASSDWTGDEKLFF; J: TRBJ1-4; V: TRBV2
CDR3: CASSSQGEQYF; J: TRBJ2-7; V: TRBV5-1
CDR3: CASSPGQGSSYEQYF; J: TRBJ2-7; V: TRBV7-9
CDR3: CASSVPGSYEQYF; J: TRBJ2-7; V: TRBV5-1
CDR3: CASARRGGLSYNEQFF; J: TRBJ2-1; V: TRBV2